The 26 T cell receptor beta chains below all came from one sample that was sequenced in a study of T cell changes during pregnancy in multiple sclerosis. The method was immunoSEQ multiplex PCR; TCRdb's version includes in-frame clones alone and lacks a portion of them. Of tens of thousands of clones in the sample, about nine tenths are singletons; the top ten hold roughly 1.5%. This specimen was peripheral blood, taken in the third trimester of pregnancy. All receptors derive from a female donor with multiple sclerosis, enrolled in a pregnancy study.

The chain links TRBV18 to TRBJ2-1; 12 bases align to TRBD2. J lost 8 bases, V lost 4 bases, and 9 bases had no gene match. The CDR3 spans 16 residues. CDR1 is KGHSH and CDR2 is LQKENI in the germline V gene. The CDR3 loop is CASSLSLAGGSDEQFF. CDR3 coding DNA: TGTGCCAGCTCACTCTCTCTAGCGGGGGGGTCCGATGAGCAGTTCTTC.

V and J are TRBV7-2 and TRBJ1-2, with a possible D match to TRBD1 (5 bases). V was cut by 4 bases and J by 5 bases, with 11 bases left in between. The CDR3 length is 13 residues. Germline V gene sequence: CDR1 SGHTA, CDR2 FQGNSA. The CDR3 spells CASSWGGRYGYTF. CDR3 nucleotides: TGTGCCAGCAGCTGGGGCGGCCGGTATGGCTACACCTTC.

This clone was counted once. V and J are TRBV9 and TRBJ2-3; TRBD2 matches 10 bases. This CDR3 is built from 14 residues. CDR1 is SGDLS and CDR2 is YYNGEE in the germline V gene. V lost 4 bases, J lost 4 bases, and 3 bases stayed unmatched. As DNA, the CDR3 is TGTGCCAGCAGCTCAAGCGGGGGGGCAGATACGCAGTATTTT. Its translation is CASSSSGGADTQYF.

V and J are TRBV19 and TRBJ2-5, with 11 bases aligning to TRBD2. Trimming cost V 5 bases and J 4 bases; bases outside gene matches: 3. The CDR3 totals 14 residues. Germline V gene lookup returns CDR1 LNHDA and CDR2 SQIVND (reference sequence). DNA for the CDR3: TGTGCCAGTAGTGCGGGACTAGCGGCAGAGACCCAGTACTTC. Translation gives CASSAGLAAETQYF.

This chain joins TRBV4-1 and TRBJ1-1, with 9 bases lining up with TRBD1. Germline lookup yields CDR1 MGHRA and CDR2 YSYEKL. This CDR3 contains 16 residues. The V segment lost 8 bases and the J segment 1 base; nucleotides outside the gene matches: 11. This chain's CDR3 is CASRIRQGGTNTEAFF. In DNA form, the CDR3 reads TGCGCCAGCCGGATTCGACAGGGGGGGACGAACACTGAAGCTTTCTTT.

This clone was recorded only once. The genes are TRBV7-9 and TRBJ2-1, with 15 bases that match TRBD2. This CDR3 comprises 19 residues. With 4 bases clipped from V and 8 bases from J, the junction kept 15 bases outside the gene matches. The germline V gene encodes CDR1 SEHNR and CDR2 FQNEAQ (reference sequence). The CDR3 sequence is CASSSSPGLAGGRTDEQFF. Written as DNA, the CDR3 is TGTGCCAGCAGCTCCTCTCCGGGACTAGCGGGGGGACGTACGGATGAGCAGTTCTTC.

The chain uses TRBV5-1 and TRBJ2-5; 8 bases align to TRBD1. V lost 0 bases and J lost 5; bases outside the gene matches: 3. From germline, CDR1 is SGHRS and CDR2 YFSETQ. This CDR3 region has 14 residues. DNA for the CDR3: TGCGCCAGCAGCTTGGGGACAGGGAGGGAGACCCAGTACTTC. It specifies CASSLGTGRETQYF.

The CDR3 DNA follows: TGTGCCAGCAGCCAAACCGGGACAGGGAGGGCTTTCTTT. It translates to CASSQTGTGRAFF. The rearrangement uses TRBV6-5 and TRBJ1-1; 9 bases map to TRBD1. This CDR3 comprises 13 residues. Trimming cost V 6 bases and J 11 bases; bases outside gene matches: 10. Germline V gene sequence: CDR1 MNHEY, CDR2 SVGAGI.

The genes are TRBV18 and TRBJ1-1, with D maybe TRBD1 (5 bases). The germline V and J ends were trimmed by 6 bases and 9 bases, with 29 bases remaining between them. Germline CDR1 reads KGHSH; CDR2 reads LQKENI. The CDR3 contains 17 residues. CDR3 coding DNA: TGTGCCAGCTCCACCACTGTAGGGATCAGCGAGGCAGGGAAAGCTTTCTTT. This gives the protein CASSTTVGISEAGKAFF. Variable domain in full (rest from reference TRBV18 and TRBJ1-1): NAGVMQNPRHLVRRRGQEARLRCSPMKGHSHVYWYRQLPEEGLKFMVYLQKENIIDESGMPKERFSAEFPKEGPSILRIQQVVRGDSAAYFCASSTTVGISEAGKAFFGQGTRLTVV.

This clone was counted once. This sequence joins TRBV7-9 and TRBJ2-2; the D gene is possibly TRBD1 (6 bases). Trimming cost V 1 base and J 7 bases, with 16 bases left between them. Germline CDR1 SEHNR, CDR2 FQNEAQ (reference sequence). This CDR3 is 16 amino acids long. This CDR3 reads CASSLVGGLGSGELFF. The CDR3 DNA reads TGTGCCAGCAGCTTAGTAGGGGGTCTAGGTAGCGGGGAGCTGTTTTTT.

The CDR3 DNA follows: TGTGCCAGCAGCCTACGACAGGGGTTCGCTGAAGCTTTCTTT. This codes for CASSLRQGFAEAFF. The gene calls are TRBV6-5 and TRBJ1-1; 8 positions match TRBD1. The CDR3 runs 14 residues. V dropped 6 bases and J dropped 6; count of bases not matched to a gene: 9. From germline, CDR1 is MNHEY and CDR2 SVGAGI.

This sequence joins TRBV7-9 and TRBJ2-7, with TRBD1 matching 7 bases. Per germline, CDR1 SEHNR and CDR2 FQNEAQ (reference sequence). After removal of 6 bases from V and 4 bases from J, the junction contained 6 bases not matched to a gene. The CDR3 has 13 amino acids. The CDR3 region has the DNA TGTGCCAGCAGTAAAGGGACAGCTTACGAGCAGTACTTC. Translating it yields CASSKGTAYEQYF.

The rearrangement uses TRBV5-4 and TRBJ2-7; a weak D match, TRBD1 (5 bases). The CDR3 covers 13 residues. Germline V gene data show CDR1 as SGHNT and CDR2 as YYREEE (reference sequence). Trimming took off 0 bases at V and 5 bases at J, with 9 bases between the two ends. Written as DNA, the CDR3 is TGTGCCAGCAGCTTGGACAGGACCCACGAGCAGTACTTC. This translates into CASSLDRTHEQYF.

The V call is TRBV15, the J call TRBJ1-2, with TRBD1 as a possible D gene (5 bases). Per the germline V gene, CDR1 is LNHNV and CDR2 is YYDKDF (reference sequence). Trimming took 0 bases from V and 5 from J, leaving 13 bases between them. The CDR3 totals 15 residues. The CDR3 protein is CATSRDIGVRYGYTF. The CDR3 nucleotides read TGTGCCACCAGCAGAGATATAGGGGTCCGGTATGGCTACACCTTC.

This sequence joins TRBV30 and TRBJ1-5, with a possible D match to TRBD1 (5 bases). Germline CDR1 reads GTSNPN; CDR2 reads SVGIG (reference sequence). The length of the CDR3 is 14 residues. Deletions cut 6 bases from V and 1 base from J, with 13 bases between. The CDR3 is CACRGGTSNQPQHF. In DNA form, the CDR3 reads TGTGCCTGTCGGGGAGGGACCAGCAATCAGCCCCAGCATTTT. Combining the CDR3 with reference TRBV30 and TRBJ1-5 gives the whole variable domain SQTIHQWPATLVQPVGSPLSLECTVEGTSNPNLYWYRQAAGRGLQLLFYSVGIGQISSEVPQNLSASRPQDRQFILSSKKLLLSDSGFYLCACRGGTSNQPQHFGDGTRLSIL.

This chain links TRBV7-3 with TRBJ2-3, with D possibly TRBD1 on 5 matching bases. This CDR3 contains 15 residues. In germline, CDR1 is SGHTA, CDR2 FQGTGA. With 5 bases removed from V and 5 bases from J, the gap between germline ends came to 17 bases. The CDR3 coding sequence is TGTGCCAGCAGCCCCAGCTCAGGGCTCGGAGATACGCAGTATTTT. Translation gives CASSPSSGLGDTQYF.

V gene TRBV19 combines with J gene TRBJ1-1; 8 bases align to TRBD1. The V gene's germline CDR1 is LNHDA and CDR2 SQIVND (reference sequence). The CDR3 runs to 14 residues. V shed 8 bases and J 1 base; nucleotides not matched to a gene: 6. The CDR3 sequence is CASYDRGRNTEAFF. The CDR3 DNA reads TGTGCCAGTTACGACAGGGGTCGGAACACTGAAGCTTTCTTT.

The chain couples TRBV9 to TRBJ2-3; no definite D call. CDR1 is SGDLS, CDR2 YYNGEE, per germline. Trimming removed 0 bases at V and 6 bases at J, with 5 bases between. The CDR3 length is 12 residues. DNA for the CDR3: TGTGCCAGCAGCGTAGTTCAGGATACGCAGTATTTT. Its translation is CASSVVQDTQYF.

This chain uses TRBV7-3 with TRBJ2-5; the D is unclear. Trimming shortened V by 2 bases and J by 5 bases, and 15 bases separated the two germline ends. This CDR3 region has 15 residues. CDR1 and CDR2 (germline): SGHTA, FQGTGA. This CDR3 reads CASSLRPETGETQYF. The DNA for the CDR3 is TGTGCCAGCAGCTTACGACCGGAAACCGGGGAGACCCAGTACTTC.

V and J are TRBV28 and TRBJ1-1, with no clear D. V was cut by 0 bases and J by 1 base, with 6 bases left in between. Germline loops: CDR1 MDHEN, CDR2 SYDVKM. This CDR3 is 14 amino acids long. The DNA for the CDR3 is TGTGCCAGCAGTTTATGGGCGGGGAACACTGAAGCTTTCTTT. This sequence encodes CASSLWAGNTEAFF. The whole variable domain, remainder taken from reference TRBV28 and TRBJ1-1, is DVKVTQSSRYLVKRTGEKVFLECVQDMDHENMFWYRQDPGLGLRLIYFSYDVKMKEKGDIPEGYSVSREKKERFSLILESASTNQTSMYLCASSLWAGNTEAFFGQGTRLTVV.

The chain links TRBV7-2 to TRBJ1-3; 8 positions agree with TRBD1. Trimming cost V 4 bases and J 0 bases; bases outside gene matches: 2. Germline CDR1 reads SGHTA; CDR2 reads FQGNSA. This CDR3 is 15 amino acids long. The CDR3 bases are TGTGCCAGCAGCTCCAGGGGGCTCTCTGGAAACACCATATATTTT. Its protein is CASSSRGLSGNTIYF.

V usage is TRBV7-3 and J usage is TRBJ1-3, with 7 bases fitting TRBD1. The ends lost 4 bases at V and 4 bases at J; junction bases unmatched: 4. The CDR3 is 14 residues long. The V gene's germline CDR1 is SGHTA and CDR2 FQGTGA. The CDR3 region is CASSSQGNGNTIYF. The DNA for the CDR3 is TGTGCCAGCAGCTCACAGGGGAACGGAAACACCATATATTTT.

The J gene is TRBJ1-5, the V gene TRBV5-4, with 7 bases identical to TRBD1. This CDR3 is 18 amino acids long. The V segment lost 3 bases and the J segment 1 base; nucleotides outside the gene matches: 13. CDR1 is SGHNT, CDR2 YYREEE, per germline (reference sequence). CDR3 sequence reads: CASSSGGTEILSNQPQHF. The CDR3 coding sequence is TGTGCCAGCAGCTCGGGGGGGACAGAAATTTTAAGCAATCAGCCCCAGCATTTT. Based on the CDR3 plus reference TRBV5-4 and TRBJ1-5, the full variable domain is ETGVTQSPTHLIKTRGQQVTLRCSSQSGHNTVSWYQQALGQGPQFIFQYYREEENGRGNFPPRFSGLQFPNYSSELNVNALELDDSALYLCASSSGGTEILSNQPQHFGDGTRLSIL.

The chain's CDR3 is CASSLWGGETQYF. The CDR3 bases are TGCGCCAGCAGCTTGTGGGGGGGAGAGACCCAGTACTTC. The chain is built from TRBV5-1 and TRBJ2-5, with TRBD2 identical over 7 bases. This CDR3 is built from 13 residues. V lost 1 base, J lost 4 bases, and 1 base stayed unmatched. CDR1 and CDR2 from the germline V gene are SGHRS and YFSETQ.

The rearrangement links TRBV30 to TRBJ2-1; D unclear. Germline lookup yields CDR1 GTSNPN and CDR2 SVGIG (reference sequence). The CDR3 has 11 amino acids. With 5 bases removed from V and 3 bases from J, the gap between germline ends came to 5 bases. CDR3 DNA sequence: TGTGCCTGGGGCAGCTACAATGAGCAGTTCTTC. This gives the protein CAWGSYNEQFF.

The V gene is TRBV18, the J gene TRBJ2-6, with no clear D. Trimming cost V 3 bases and J 4 bases, with 13 bases left between them. The CDR3 runs 16 residues. Germline V gene lookup returns CDR1 KGHSH and CDR2 LQKENI. The CDR3 region is CASSPRDGSGANVLTF. The CDR3 DNA sequence: TGTGCCAGCTCACCGCGTGACGGGTCAGGGGCCAACGTCCTGACTTTC. The variable domain in full, with the rest retrieved from reference TRBV18 and TRBJ2-6, is NAGVMQNPRHLVRRRGQEARLRCSPMKGHSHVYWYRQLPEEGLKFMVYLQKENIIDESGMPKERFSAEFPKEGPSILRIQQVVRGDSAAYFCASSPRDGSGANVLTFGAGSRLTVL.